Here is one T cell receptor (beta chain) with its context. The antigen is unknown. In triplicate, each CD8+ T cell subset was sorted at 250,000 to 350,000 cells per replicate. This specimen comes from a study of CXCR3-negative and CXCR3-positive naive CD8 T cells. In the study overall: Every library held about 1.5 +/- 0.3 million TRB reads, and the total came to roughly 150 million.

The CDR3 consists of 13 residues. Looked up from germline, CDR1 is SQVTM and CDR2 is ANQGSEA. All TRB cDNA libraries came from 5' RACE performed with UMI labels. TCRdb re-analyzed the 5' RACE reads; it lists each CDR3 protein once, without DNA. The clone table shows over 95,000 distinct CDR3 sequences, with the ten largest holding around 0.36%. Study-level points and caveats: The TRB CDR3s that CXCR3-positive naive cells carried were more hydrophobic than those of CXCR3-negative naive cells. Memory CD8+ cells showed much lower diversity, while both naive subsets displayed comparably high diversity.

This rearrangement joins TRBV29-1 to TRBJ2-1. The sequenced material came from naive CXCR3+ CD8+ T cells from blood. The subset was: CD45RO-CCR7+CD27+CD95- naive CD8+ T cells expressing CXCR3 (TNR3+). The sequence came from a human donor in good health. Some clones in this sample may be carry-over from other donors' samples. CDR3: CSVEEPTHNEQFF.